These T cell receptor beta chains were read from a single sample in a study of T-cell memory formation after mild COVID-19. TCRdb redid the calling of the 5' RACE reads with MiXCR, one entry per CDR3 protein. Among under 550,000 distinct CDR3 sequences, over 15% were seen once, and the ten largest hold roughly a fifth. Sequenced input: PBMCs or a T cell subset sorted from them (not recorded which). The source of these receptors is a man in his late teens or twenties who had mild COVID-19 (a few samples of this study predate the infection). Cell type and time point are not known. Each CDR3 is given with its conserved first and last residue. A D gene is named only where the DNA matches it firmly. Expanded clones are given a class, and other clones once, few, many or no size at all.

abundance | j_gene | v_gene | d_gene | CDR3aa | CDR3nt
NA | TRBJ1-1 | TRBV18 | NA | CASSPQRDGSGAFF | TGTGCCAGCTCACCTCAACGGGACGGCAGCGGAGCTTTCTTT
few | TRBJ2-3 | TRBV12-3/TRBV12-4 | TRBD1 | CASSLTGWGSDTQYF | TGTGCCAGCAGTTTGACAGGGTGGGGGTCAGATACGCAGTATTTT
NA | TRBJ2-7 | TRBV7-9 | TRBD1 | CASSPRDREYEQYF | TGTGCCAGCAGCCCTCGGGACAGGGAATACGAGCAGTACTTC
few | TRBJ1-1 | TRBV6-5 | TRBD1 | CASRRDSHTEAFF | TGTGCCAGCAGGAGGGACAGCCACACTGAAGCTTTCTTT
NA | TRBJ2-2 | TRBV12-3/TRBV12-4 | NA | CASTLQRRRLFF | TGTGCCAGCACCCTACAGCGCCGACGATTGTTTTTT
NA | TRBJ2-7 | TRBV5-1 | NA | CASSLEVGAAYEQYF | TGCGCCAGCAGCTTGGAGGTAGGGGCAGCCTACGAGCAGTACTTC
NA | TRBJ1-5 | TRBV12-3/TRBV12-4 | NA | CASSLVRVQPQHF | TGTGCCAGCAGTTTAGTTCGGGTGCAGCCCCAGCATTTT
NA | TRBJ2-1 | TRBV20-1 | NA | CSARRSSGNEQFF | TGCAGTGCTAGACGGTCCAGCGGCAATGAGCAGTTCTTC
few | TRBJ1-1 | TRBV7-8 | NA | CASSLAGGHGAFF | TGTGCCAGCAGCTTAGCGGGGGGGCATGGAGCTTTCTTT
few | TRBJ2-7 | TRBV5-1 | TRBD1 | CASRGVGQGYYEQYF | TGCGCCAGCAGGGGTGTAGGACAGGGTTACTACGAGCAGTACTTC
NA | TRBJ2-3 | TRBV6-5 | TRBD2 | CASRNLAGGTKDTQYF | TGTGCCAGCAGGAATCTAGCGGGGGGTACCAAGGATACGCAGTATTTT
many | TRBJ2-3 | TRBV5-1 | TRBD1 | CASSLGGSRDTQYF | TGCGCCAGCAGCTTAGGGGGCAGCCGTGATACGCAGTATTTT
NA | TRBJ1-2 | TRBV12-3/TRBV12-4 | NA | CASGGARGYTF | TGTGCCAGTGGGGGAGCTCGGGGCTACACCTTC
few | TRBJ2-1 | TRBV11-2 | TRBD2 | CASSLRWAGGLGNEQFF | TGTGCCAGCAGCTTAAGGTGGGCGGGGGGGCTAGGCAATGAGCAGTTCTTC
NA | TRBJ2-7 | TRBV2 | NA | CASSEEVDSQYF | TGTGCCAGCAGTGAAGAGGTGGACAGCCAGTACTTC
NA | TRBJ2-6 | TRBV7-9 | TRBD1 | CASSRTGTGVSGANVLTF | TGTGCCAGCAGCCGAACCGGGACAGGGGTTTCTGGGGCCAACGTCCTGACTTTC
few | TRBJ1-1 | TRBV7-9 | NA | CASSPRSRGNTEAFF | TGTGCCAGCAGCCCCCGATCCCGGGGGAACACTGAAGCTTTCTTT
NA | TRBJ2-2 | TRBV20-1 | TRBD1 | CSAPLPGGHTGELFF | TGCAGTGCTCCCCTCCCAGGGGGCCACACCGGGGAGCTGTTTTTT
NA | TRBJ2-2 | TRBV7-7 | NA | CASSSLENTGELFF | TGTGCCAGCAGCTCACTAGAAAACACCGGGGAGCTGTTTTTT
few | TRBJ2-1 | TRBV5-1 | TRBD2 | CASSLVYQAGGYNEQFF | TGCGCCAGCAGCTTGGTTTACCAAGCGGGGGGTTACAATGAGCAGTTCTTC
few | TRBJ1-2 | TRBV7-2 | NA | CASSPAGGYTF | TGTGCCAGCAGTCCAGCGGGTGGCTACACCTTC
few | TRBJ2-3 | TRBV5-4 | TRBD1 | CASRPGQSTDTQYF | TGTGCCAGCAGACCGGGACAGAGCACAGATACGCAGTATTTT
few | TRBJ2-2 | TRBV7-9 | TRBD1 | CASSPVTGYAGELFF | TGTGCCAGCAGCCCTGTGACAGGGTACGCCGGGGAGCTGTTTTTT
NA | TRBJ2-7 | TRBV4-3 | NA | CASSQERGLGVEQYF | TGCGCCAGCAGCCAAGAACGGGGGCTCGGGGTCGAGCAGTACTTC
few | TRBJ1-4 | TRBV7-2 | NA | CASSLRGADEKLFF | TGTGCCAGCAGCTTAAGAGGGGCGGATGAAAAACTGTTTTTT
NA | TRBJ2-5 | TRBV4-1 | NA | CASSQWRGETQYF | TGCGCCAGCAGCCAATGGAGGGGAGAGACCCAGTACTTC